The 32 T cell receptor beta chains reported below all come from one sample, sequenced in a study of control samples from healthy donors and cancer patients. The assay was immunoSEQ multiplex PCR, and TCRdb's table has in-frame clones only and misses some. This sample has approximately 230,000 clones, with about 80% found just once. The sample taken for sequencing was PBMCs. These TCRs come from a woman aged 60-75 years with lung cancer.

The V call is TRBV7-7, the J call TRBJ2-5, with TRBD2 matching over 11 bases. This CDR3 spans 16 amino acids. Germline V gene data show CDR1 as SSHAT and CDR2 as FNYEAQ (reference sequence). V dropped 3 bases and J dropped 2; count of bases not matched to a gene: 5. CDR3 sequence (DNA): TGTGCCAGCAGCTTGGGACTAGCGGTGGGTCAAGAGACCCAGTACTTC. Its protein is CASSLGLAVGQETQYF. Full variable domain (rest looked up from reference TRBV7-7 and TRBJ2-5): GAGVSQSPRYKVTKRGQDVTLRCDPISSHATLYWYQQALGQGPEFLTYFNYEAQPDKSGLPSDRFSAERPEGSISTLTIQRTEQRDSAMYRCASSLGLAVGQETQYFGPGTRLLVL.

On this clone: At one end, the junction sequence differs from germline, possibly due to a read error. This chain joins TRBV7-7 and TRBJ2-3; D may be TRBD1 or TRBD2 (5 bases each). Looked up from germline, CDR1 is SSHAT and CDR2 is FNYEAQ (reference sequence). The CDR3 consists of 15 residues. CDR3 DNA sequence: TGTGCTAGCAGCTTAGGGACGTCGGCCACAGATACGCAGTATTTT. Translated: CASSLGTSATDTQYF. Drawing the rest from reference TRBV7-7 and TRBJ2-3, the complete variable domain is GAGVSQSPRYKVTKRGQDVTLRCDPISSHATLYWYQQALGQGPEFLTYFNYEAQPDKSGLPSDRFSAERPEGSISTLTIQRTEQRDSAMYRCASSLGTSATDTQYFGPGTRLTVL.

This clone was detected only a few times. J is TRBJ1-2 and V is TRBV4-2, with D perhaps TRBD1 (5 bases). Germline-derived CDR1 and CDR2 are LGHNA and YNFKEQ. The CDR3 is made up of 16 amino acids. The V end lost 0 bases, the J end lost 2 bases, and 13 bases lay between the germline ends. CDR3 amino acids: CASSQDQRQFNYGYTF. CDR3 nucleotide sequence: TGTGCCAGCAGCCAAGATCAGAGACAGTTCAACTATGGCTACACCTTC.

This clone has at least ten counts. This chain connects TRBV30 to TRBJ2-1; D is unresolved. The CDR3 is 14 residues long. CDR1 and CDR2 (germline): GTSNPN, SVGIG (reference sequence). V lost 5 bases and J lost 0, with 11 bases in between. The CDR3 is CAWGIGYSYNEQFF. The CDR3 nucleotides read TGTGCCTGGGGTATAGGATACTCCTACAATGAGCAGTTCTTC.

This clone was seen once. This chain connects TRBV27 to TRBJ2-7; 12 positions agree with TRBD1. This CDR3 contains 15 residues. Germline CDR1 is MNHEY and CDR2 is SMNVEV (reference sequence). The trim removed 7 bases at V and 3 bases at J, leaving 7 bases unmatched. DNA for the CDR3: TGTGCCAGCACTCGGGACAGGGGGCGCATCTACGAGCAGTACTTC. Its translation is CASTRDRGRIYEQYF.

This chain joins TRBV7-2 and TRBJ2-6; D not resolved. The CDR3 extends over 17 amino acids. With 1 base removed from V and 0 bases from J, the gap between germline ends came to 10 bases. Germline-derived CDR1 and CDR2 are SGHTA and FQGNSA. For the CDR3, the DNA is TGTGCCAGCAGCTTAGTGCTGGCAGCCTCTGGGGCCAACGTCCTGACTTTC. Protein sequence: CASSLVLAASGANVLTF.

The CDR3 DNA reads TGTGCCACCAATCCTAAAGGGTTCGGCGGGGAGCTGTTTTTT. Translated, it gives CATNPKGFGGELFF. V and J are TRBV25-1 and TRBJ2-2; D uncertain. The germline V and J ends were trimmed by 10 bases and 7 bases, with 19 bases remaining between them. CDR1 MGHDK and CDR2 SYGVNS come from the germline V gene. The CDR3 runs to 14 residues.

The CDR3 DNA sequence: TGTGCCAGTAGTATCGTGGGGGCGCGGGAGCAGTACTTC. Residues: CASSIVGAREQYF. This chain uses TRBV19 with TRBJ2-7, with D possibly matching TRBD1 (6 bases). In germline, CDR1 is LNHDA, CDR2 SQIVND (reference sequence). The V end was cut by 3 bases, the J end by 7 bases, with 13 bases between. The CDR3 consists of 13 residues. Full variable domain (missing parts from reference TRBV19 and TRBJ2-7): DGGITQSPKYLFRKEGQNVTLSCEQNLNHDAMYWYRQDPGQGLRLIYYSQIVNDFQKGDIAEGYSVSREKKESFPLTVTSAQKNPTAFYLCASSIVGAREQYFGPGTRLTVT.

In this sample, this clone turned up once. This CDR3 is also generated by other DNA sequences in the sample. The V gene is TRBV5-1, the J gene TRBJ2-1, with 9 bases lining up with TRBD2. CDR1 SGHRS and CDR2 YFSETQ come from the germline V gene. Unmatched junction bases numbered 7, after V lost 0 bases and J lost 0 bases. The CDR3 covers 18 residues. The CDR3 here is CASSLGLAGLSSYNEQFF. The DNA of the CDR3 is TGCGCCAGCAGCTTGGGTCTAGCGGGATTAAGCTCCTACAATGAGCAGTTCTTC.

This chain uses TRBV29-1 with TRBJ2-1; 12 nucleotides line up with TRBD2. CDR1 SQVTM and CDR2 ANQGSEA come from the germline V gene. The V and J ends lost 5 bases and 3 bases, in that order; junction bases with no gene match: 11. The CDR3 consists of 17 residues. DNA of the CDR3: TGCAGCGTTACTCTAGCGGGAGGGCTTGGGGGCTACAATGAGCAGTTCTTC. Amino acid sequence: CSVTLAGGLGGYNEQFF.

The CDR3 nucleotides read TGCGCCAGCAGCTTGAGTCTCTCTCTCGAGCAGTACTTC. Its protein product is CASSLSLSLEQYF. The chain carries TRBV5-1 and TRBJ2-7; D is undetermined. Germline-derived CDR1 and CDR2 are SGHRS and YFSETQ. V was clipped by 1 base and J by 6 bases, with 11 bases between them. The CDR3 loop spans 13 amino acids.

V gene TRBV9 combines with J gene TRBJ2-2; D tentatively reads TRBD1 or TRBD2 (6 bases each). V lost 0 bases and J 4 bases, leaving 7 bases between the germline ends. CDR1 and CDR2 (germline): SGDLS, YYNGEE. The CDR3 consists of 14 residues. DNA of the CDR3: TGTGCCAGCAGCGTAGGGGGGGCCACCGGGGAGCTGTTTTTT. Protein: CASSVGGATGELFF.

V is TRBV4-1 and J is TRBJ1-6, with 8 bases aligning to TRBD1. Per the germline V gene, CDR1 is MGHRA and CDR2 is YSYEKL. V lost 1 base to trimming and J lost 7 bases; unmatched junction nucleotides: 12. This CDR3 spans 18 amino acids. The CDR3 DNA follows: TGCGCCAGCAGCCAAGTGGCGTTGGGACAGGAGTCAAATTCACCCCTCCACTTT. It translates to CASSQVALGQESNSPLHF.

This clone appeared a single time. The chain uses TRBV5-1 and TRBJ1-2; 9 bases fit TRBD1. J lost 5 bases, V lost 6 bases, and 11 bases had no gene match. Germline V lookup: CDR1 SGHRS, CDR2 YFSETQ. The CDR3 is made up of 15 amino acids. This CDR3 is CASTPGGTGQYGYTF. DNA for the CDR3: TGCGCCAGCACCCCGGGTGGGACAGGGCAATATGGCTACACCTTC.

This sequence joins TRBV5-1 and TRBJ2-1; 8 nucleotides match TRBD1. CDR3 length: 15 residues. From germline, CDR1 is SGHRS and CDR2 YFSETQ. V dropped 4 bases and J dropped 7; count of bases not matched to a gene: 10. The CDR3 spells CASSPRGQGANEQFF. The CDR3 DNA reads as TGCGCCAGCAGCCCTCGGGGGCAGGGGGCAAATGAGCAGTTCTTC.

The J gene is TRBJ1-3, the V gene TRBV2, with a possible D match to TRBD1 (6 bases). Trimming took 3 bases from V and 4 from J, leaving 13 bases between them. The germline V gene encodes CDR1 SNHLY and CDR2 FYNNEI. The CDR3 totals 15 residues. CDR3 sequence (DNA): TGTGCCAGCAGTGATGCGGGGGCGCCAGGAAACACCATATATTTT. Translated: CASSDAGAPGNTIYF. Drawing the rest from reference TRBV2 and TRBJ1-3, the complete variable domain is EPEVTQTPSHQVTQMGQEVILRCVPISNHLYFYWYRQILGQKVEFLVSFYNNEISEKSEIFDDQFSVERPDGSNFTLKIRSTKLEDSAMYFCASSDAGAPGNTIYFGEGSWLTVV.

V gene TRBV15 combines with J gene TRBJ2-1; D gene uncertain. Trimming removed 3 bases at V and 0 bases at J, with 9 bases between. CDR1 and CDR2 from the germline V gene are LNHNV and YYDKDF (reference sequence). This CDR3 is 15 amino acids long. The CDR3 reads CATSRDVSSYNEQFF. The CDR3 nucleotides read TGTGCCACCAGCAGGGACGTTAGCTCCTACAATGAGCAGTTCTTC.

The chain couples TRBV11-2 to TRBJ2-5; weak D call: TRBD1 (6 bases). Deletions cut 4 bases from V and 1 base from J, with 13 bases between. CDR3 size: 15 residues. Germline CDR1 is SGHAT and CDR2 is FQNNGV. CDR3 loop: CASSSHAQGQETQYF. The CDR3 DNA sequence: TGTGCCAGCAGCTCCCACGCACAGGGCCAAGAGACCCAGTACTTC.

This clone has more than one count but fewer than ten. V gene TRBV5-1 combines with J gene TRBJ2-5; D gene ambiguous. With 0 bases removed from V and 5 bases from J, the gap between germline ends came to 11 bases. Germline-derived CDR1 and CDR2 are SGHRS and YFSETQ. The CDR3 covers 14 residues. The CDR3 DNA is TGCGCCAGCAGCTTGGGTCTTCCCGGGGAGACCCAGTACTTC. As protein: CASSLGLPGETQYF.

The chain has TRBV6-4 and TRBJ2-3; D remains unclear. The germline gives CDR1 MRHNA, CDR2 SNTAGT. V gave up 4 bases and J gave up 4 bases, with 9 bases separating them. The CDR3 loop spans 13 amino acids. The CDR3 spells CASSGGSADTQYF. CDR3 coding DNA: TGTGCCAGCAGTGGCGGTTCGGCAGATACGCAGTATTTT.

The V call is TRBV19, the J call TRBJ1-2; D remains unclear. V was pared by 5 bases and J by 0 bases, with 7 bases between. The CDR3 contains 13 residues. Germline loops: CDR1 LNHDA, CDR2 SQIVND (reference sequence). In nucleotides, the CDR3 is TGTGCCAGTAGTTGGGTCGCTAACTATGGCTACACCTTC. Translated, it gives CASSWVANYGYTF.

This chain connects TRBV15 to TRBJ2-7; perhaps D is TRBD1 or TRBD2 (5 bases each). CDR3 size: 16 residues. Germline CDR1 and CDR2: LNHNV and YYDKDF (reference sequence). The V and J ends lost 0 bases and 3 bases respectively, with 15 bases between them. This chain's CDR3 is CATSREGEGPNYEQYF. Written as DNA, the CDR3 is TGTGCCACCAGCAGAGAAGGAGAGGGACCCAACTACGAGCAGTACTTC. Supplemented by reference TRBV15 and TRBJ2-7, the full variable domain reads DAMVIQNPRYQVTQFGKPVTLSCSQTLNHNVMYWYQQKSSQAPKLLFHYYDKDFNNEADTPDNFQSRRPNTSFCFLDIRSPGLGDTAMYLCATSREGEGPNYEQYFGPGTRLTVT.

This clone was recorded a few times. CDR3 DNA: TGTGCCAGCAGTTACGATCTCGGATCGAGCAACACTGAAGCTTTCTTT. It specifies CASSYDLGSSNTEAFF. V usage is TRBV6-5 and J usage is TRBJ1-1; D gene ambiguous. The CDR3 totals 16 residues. CDR1 MNHEY and CDR2 SVGAGI come from the germline V gene. Deletions cut 2 bases from V and 2 bases from J, with 15 bases between.

This clone occurred once. V usage is TRBV20-1 and J usage is TRBJ1-1, with TRBD1 identical over 11 bases. The CDR3 runs 16 residues. Germline CDR1 DFQATT, CDR2 SNEGSKA (reference sequence). The V segment lost 3 bases and the J segment 1 base; nucleotides outside the gene matches: 7. CDR3 coding DNA: TGCAGTGCTAGTGGACAGGGGGCGGGCACGAACACTGAAGCTTTCTTT. Amino acids: CSASGQGAGTNTEAFF.

This rearrangement joins TRBV6-5 to TRBJ1-2, with D tentatively TRBD1 (5 bases). Trimming took off 4 bases at V and 5 bases at J, with 11 bases between the two ends. The CDR3 extends over 13 amino acids. The V gene's germline CDR1 is MNHEY and CDR2 SVGAGI. CDR3 protein: CASSLGTEYGYTF. DNA of the CDR3: TGTGCCAGCAGTTTAGGGACGGAGTATGGCTACACCTTC.

The gene calls are TRBV28 and TRBJ1-6, with TRBD1 identical over 8 bases. Germline CDR1 reads MDHEN; CDR2 reads SYDVKM. V shed 7 bases and J 5 bases; nucleotides not matched to a gene: 7. This CDR3 is built from 15 residues. The DNA for the CDR3 is TGTGCCAGCAATCAACCGACAGGGGATAATTCACCCCTCCACTTT. Protein product: CASNQPTGDNSPLHF.

This chain joins TRBV5-5 and TRBJ2-1; possible D gene TRBD1, 5 bases. The CDR3 covers 12 residues. Trimming stripped 1 base from V and 9 bases from J, with 8 bases between. Germline loops: CDR1 SGHKS, CDR2 YYEKEE (reference sequence). The chain's CDR3 is CASSLPRGEQFF. CDR3 in DNA: TGTGCCAGCAGCTTGCCAAGGGGTGAGCAGTTCTTC.

This chain links TRBV18 with TRBJ2-7; D may correspond to TRBD1 or TRBD2 (5 bases each). The CDR3 totals 15 residues. The V end lost 6 bases, the J end lost 3 bases, and 18 bases lay between the germline ends. The germline gives CDR1 KGHSH, CDR2 LQKENI. The CDR3 nucleotides are TGTGCCAGCTCCCCAAATGGCCGAGGGGTCTACGAGCAGTACTTC. Amino acids: CASSPNGRGVYEQYF.

This chain joins TRBV3-1 (or the pseudogene TRBV3-2) and TRBJ1-4; D possibly corresponds to TRBD1 (5 bases). The CDR3 covers 14 residues. Trimming stripped 3 bases from V and 4 bases from J, with 9 bases between. The germline CDR1 and CDR2 sequences are LGHDT and YNNKEL (reference sequence). The CDR3: CASSQGPRNEKLFF. The CDR3 DNA follows: TGTGCCAGCAGCCAGGGGCCTCGTAATGAAAAACTGTTTTTT.

In the case of this clone: Other DNA variants within this sample encode the same CDR3. The rearrangement links TRBV5-1 to TRBJ2-2; 8 bases are shared with TRBD2. The V and J ends lost 0 bases and 4 bases, in that order; junction bases with no gene match: 2. This CDR3 spans 15 amino acids. Per the germline V gene, CDR1 is SGHRS and CDR2 is YFSETQ. The CDR3 DNA reads as TGCGCCAGCAGCTTGGTACGGGGGGGCACCGGGGAGCTGTTTTTT. Translating it yields CASSLVRGGTGELFF.

This clone was counted once. V usage is TRBV29-1 and J usage is TRBJ1-1; D gene ambiguous. With 5 bases removed from V and 1 base from J, the gap between germline ends came to 5 bases. CDR3 length: 11 residues. Per germline, CDR1 SQVTM and CDR2 ANQGSEA. For the CDR3, the DNA is TGCAGCGTTTCCACGAACACTGAAGCTTTCTTT. Translation gives CSVSTNTEAFF.

This clone showed up just a few times. The gene calls are TRBV9 and TRBJ2-1, with 9 bases identical to TRBD2. The CDR3 has 16 residues. The germline V gene has CDR1 SGDLS and CDR2 YYNGEE. V dropped 3 bases and J dropped 8; count of bases not matched to a gene: 12. The CDR3 spells CASSAPTGGGDYEQFF. As DNA, the CDR3 is TGTGCCAGCAGCGCCCCTACGGGCGGGGGGGACTATGAGCAGTTCTTC.